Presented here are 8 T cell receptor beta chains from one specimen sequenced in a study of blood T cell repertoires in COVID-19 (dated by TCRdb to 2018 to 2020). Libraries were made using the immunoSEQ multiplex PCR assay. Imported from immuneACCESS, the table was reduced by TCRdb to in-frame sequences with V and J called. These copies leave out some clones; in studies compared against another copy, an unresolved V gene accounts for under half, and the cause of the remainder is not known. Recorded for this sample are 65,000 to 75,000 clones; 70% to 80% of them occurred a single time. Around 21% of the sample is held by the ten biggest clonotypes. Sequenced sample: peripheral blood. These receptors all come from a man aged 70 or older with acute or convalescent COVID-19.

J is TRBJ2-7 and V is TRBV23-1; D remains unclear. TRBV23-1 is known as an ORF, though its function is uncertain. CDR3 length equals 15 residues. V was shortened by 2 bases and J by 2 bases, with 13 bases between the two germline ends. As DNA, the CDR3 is TGCGCCAGCAGTCAACCCCCCACGGCGGCCTACGAGCAGTACTTC. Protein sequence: CASSQPPTAAYEQYF.

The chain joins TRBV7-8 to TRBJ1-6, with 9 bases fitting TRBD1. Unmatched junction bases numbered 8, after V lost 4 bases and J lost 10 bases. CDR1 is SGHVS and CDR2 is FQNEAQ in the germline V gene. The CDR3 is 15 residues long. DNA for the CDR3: TGTGCCAGCAGCTCGGCAGGGACAGGGAACTCACCCCTCCACTTT. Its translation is CASSSAGTGNSPLHF. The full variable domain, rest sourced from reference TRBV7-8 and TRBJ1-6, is GAGVSQSPRYKVAKRGQDVALRCDPISGHVSLFWYQQALGQGPEFLTYFQNEAQLDKSGLPSDRFFAERPEGSVSTLKIQRTQQEDSAVYLCASSSAGTGNSPLHFGNGTRLTVT.

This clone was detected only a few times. The CDR3 DNA reads as TGTGCCAGCAGTTTCCAGGGCCCCTGGGAGCAGTTCTTC. This gives the protein CASSFQGPWEQFF. The chain couples TRBV12-3 or TRBV12-4 to TRBJ2-1; D possibly corresponds to TRBD1 (5 bases). This CDR3 is 13 amino acids long. Trimming removed 3 bases at V and 10 bases at J, with 13 bases between.

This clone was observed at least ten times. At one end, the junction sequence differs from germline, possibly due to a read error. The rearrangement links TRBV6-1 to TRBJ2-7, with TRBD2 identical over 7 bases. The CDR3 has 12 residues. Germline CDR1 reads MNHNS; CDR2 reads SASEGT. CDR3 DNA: TGTGCCAGCAGTGAAGCGCAGCGGGATAGGGGCTTC. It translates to CASSEAQRDRGF.

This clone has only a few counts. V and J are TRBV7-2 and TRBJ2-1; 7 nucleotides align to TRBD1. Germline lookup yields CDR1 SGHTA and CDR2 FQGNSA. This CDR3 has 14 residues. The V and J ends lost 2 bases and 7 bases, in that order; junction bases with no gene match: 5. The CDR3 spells CASSLLRGRNEQFF. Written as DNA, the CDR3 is TGTGCCAGCAGCTTATTAAGGGGGCGGAATGAGCAGTTCTTC.

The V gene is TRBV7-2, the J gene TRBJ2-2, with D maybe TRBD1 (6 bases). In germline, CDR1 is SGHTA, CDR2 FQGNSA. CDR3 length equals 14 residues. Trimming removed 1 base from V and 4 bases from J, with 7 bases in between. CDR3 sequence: CASSLGQATGELFF. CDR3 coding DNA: TGTGCCAGCAGCTTAGGACAGGCCACCGGGGAGCTGTTTTTT.

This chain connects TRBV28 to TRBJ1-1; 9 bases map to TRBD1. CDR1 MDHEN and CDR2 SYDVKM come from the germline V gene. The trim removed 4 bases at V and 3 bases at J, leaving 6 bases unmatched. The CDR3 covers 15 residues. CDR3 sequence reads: CASSSGDRAYTEAFF. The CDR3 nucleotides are TGTGCCAGCAGTTCAGGGGACAGGGCTTACACTGAAGCTTTCTTT. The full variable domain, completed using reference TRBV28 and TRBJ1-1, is DVKVTQSSRYLVKRTGEKVFLECVQDMDHENMFWYRQDPGLGLRLIYFSYDVKMKEKGDIPEGYSVSREKKERFSLILESASTNQTSMYLCASSSGDRAYTEAFFGQGTRLTVV.

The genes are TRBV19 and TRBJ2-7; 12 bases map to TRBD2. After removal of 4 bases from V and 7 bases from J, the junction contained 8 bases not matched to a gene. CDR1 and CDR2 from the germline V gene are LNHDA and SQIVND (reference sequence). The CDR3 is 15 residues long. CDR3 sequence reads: CASSRRTSGTQEQYF. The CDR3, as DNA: TGTGCCAGTAGTAGGCGGACTAGCGGGACTCAGGAGCAGTACTTC.